The entry below describes one T cell receptor beta chain. Its antigen is undetermined. A much larger clone differs by one base, so this may be a read error. There are 13 residues in the CDR3. CDR1 MDHEN and CDR2 SYDVKM come from the germline V gene. The germline V and J ends were trimmed by 10 bases and 3 bases, with 13 bases remaining between them. These data are taken from a study of T cells in Graves' hyperthyroidism and ophthalmopathy. Findings and limits, study-wide: Model-based prediction identified ophthalmopathy a median roughly 5.9 months prior to its onset.

TCR beta CDR3 region amplification was performed from RNA transcripts. Initially, a first-round RT-PCR of the TCR CDR3 employed the HTBI primer set. Each CDR3 protein is one row after TCRdb ran MiXCR on the multiplex PCR reads. Of 300,000 to 500,000 distinct CDR3 sequences listed, over 12% were seen once; the top ten hold under 30%. The chain recombines TRBV28 with TRBJ1-5; weak D call: TRBD1 (6 bases). The sequence derives from a man aged 45-60 years with Graves' ophthalmopathy. Sequenced: blood. CDR3 protein: CANRQGNNQPQHF. Written as DNA, the CDR3 is TGTGCCAACAGGCAGGGGAACAATCAGCCCCAGCATTTT.